This record looks at one T cell receptor beta chain sequence and its context. The entry originates in a study of cytomegalovirus exposure and HLA in healthy donors. Germline CDR1 SQVTM, CDR2 ANQGSEA. There are 20 residues in the CDR3. Germline trimming cut 6 bases from V and 4 bases from J; bases unmatched to any gene: 27. Both 60 Vbeta primers and 13 Jbeta primers went into the PCR. Here immunoSEQ multiplex PCR was the method, and the copy in TCRdb shows in-frame clones only, minus some. The sample table includes 220,000 or so clones. Material: PBMCs. This chain uses TRBV29-1 with TRBJ2-7; TRBD1 matches 10 bases. This receptor was taken from a girl aged 2-10 years in good health and CMV-seropositive. CDR3: CSVRTTGTGALSIFEYEQYF. CDR3 in DNA: TGCAGCGTCCGAACCACCGGGACAGGGGCCTTATCGATATTTGAATACGAGCAGTACTTC.